These 19 T cell receptor beta chains came from one sample sequenced in a study of cytomegalovirus exposure and HLA in healthy donors. In the PCR, 60 Vbeta and 13 Jbeta primers were used. Data came from immunoSEQ multiplex PCR; TCRdb stores just in-frame clones and leaves some out. This table lists approximately 110,000 clones. Sequencing was carried out using PBMCs. The source of these receptors is a man in his fifties in good health and CMV-seronegative.

V and J are TRBV29-1 and TRBJ2-1; D might be TRBD1 (6 bases). Germline V lookup: CDR1 SQVTM, CDR2 ANQGSEA. The CDR3 contains 16 residues. V dropped 4 bases and J dropped 8 bases, with 24 bases sitting between them. CDR3 nucleotide sequence: TGCAGCGTTGTACGCCCCAGGGGAGAAATGTTCGATGAGCAGTTCTTC. Its protein is CSVVRPRGEMFDEQFF.

The rearrangement uses TRBV30 and TRBJ1-6, with D possibly being TRBD1 (5 bases). Germline V gives CDR1 GTSNPN, CDR2 SVGIG (reference sequence). The length of the CDR3 is 13 residues. V was shortened by 1 base and J by 7 bases, with 8 bases between the two germline ends. The CDR3 DNA follows: TGTGCCTGGAGTGCGGGGGTAAATTCACCCCTCCACTTT. Encoded protein: CAWSAGVNSPLHF.

V gene TRBV19 combines with J gene TRBJ1-1; tentatively, D is TRBD1 (6 bases). Trimming removed 7 bases from V and 6 bases from J, with 15 bases in between. Germline-derived CDR1 and CDR2 are LNHDA and SQIVND (reference sequence). This CDR3 is 13 amino acids long. This CDR3 is CASISGQRPEAFF. The CDR3 DNA follows: TGTGCCAGTATAAGCGGACAGCGACCTGAAGCTTTCTTT.

The CDR3 DNA is TGCGCCAGCAGCTCCAACCCTCTCCGGGGGGCCTACGAGCAGTACTTC. Protein: CASSSNPLRGAYEQYF. The chain is built from TRBV5-1 and TRBJ2-7, with 7 bases lining up with TRBD2. The length of the CDR3 is 16 residues. V dropped 3 bases and J dropped 2; count of bases not matched to a gene: 11. Per germline, CDR1 SGHRS and CDR2 YFSETQ.

This chain uses TRBV18 with TRBJ1-1, with D possibly matching TRBD1 (5 bases). There are 14 residues in the CDR3. Germline V gene data show CDR1 as KGHSH and CDR2 as LQKENI. Between the trimmed V and J ends, which lost 6 bases and 1 base, there was a span of 12 bases. The CDR3 nucleotides read TGTGCCAGCTCCACAGGAGGGTGGAACACTGAAGCTTTCTTT. Residues: CASSTGGWNTEAFF.

With respect to this clone: Other DNA sequences in this specimen translate into the identical CDR3. The rearrangement joins TRBV5-1 to TRBJ2-3, with 10 bases lining up with TRBD2. Germline V gene data show CDR1 as SGHRS and CDR2 as YFSETQ. CDR3 size: 15 residues. With 0 bases clipped from V and 4 bases from J, the junction kept 2 bases outside the gene matches. CDR3 residues: CASSLGLAGADTQYF. In DNA, the CDR3 is TGCGCCAGCAGCTTGGGGCTAGCGGGGGCAGATACGCAGTATTTT.

This sequence joins TRBV9 and TRBJ2-7; 7 bases line up with TRBD2. The germline CDR1 and CDR2 sequences are SGDLS and YYNGEE. After removal of 0 bases from V and 7 bases from J, the junction contained 13 bases not matched to a gene. This CDR3 is 16 amino acids long. CDR3 amino acids: CASSVGGEASGGEQYF. The CDR3 DNA sequence: TGTGCCAGCAGCGTAGGGGGAGAGGCTAGCGGAGGGGAGCAGTACTTC.

This chain uses TRBV18 with TRBJ2-3; D is perhaps TRBD1 (6 bases). The V end was cut by 3 bases, the J end by 2 bases, with 18 bases between. Germline loops: CDR1 KGHSH, CDR2 LQKENI. There are 17 residues in the CDR3. CDR3: CASSPLRGQHHTDTQYF. The CDR3 DNA follows: TGTGCCAGCTCACCCCTAAGGGGACAACACCACACAGATACGCAGTATTTT.

The CDR3, as DNA: TGTGCCATCAGTGACAGGGGGCCCGAGCAGTACTTC. Encoded protein: CAISDRGPEQYF. This chain connects TRBV10-3 to TRBJ2-7; TRBD1 aligns across 8 bases. CDR1 and CDR2 (germline): ENHRY, SYGVKD. This CDR3 spans 12 amino acids. Trimming at V came to 3 bases and at J to 6 bases, leaving 1 base not matched to a gene.

Regarding this clone: The same CDR3 arises from other DNA sequences in this sample as well. The genes are TRBV18 and TRBJ1-2, with 7 bases matching TRBD1. The J segment lost 2 bases and the V segment lost 4 bases, leaving 1 base of the junction unmatched. CDR1 is KGHSH, CDR2 LQKENI, per germline. This CDR3 has 13 residues. As DNA, the CDR3 is TGTGCCAGCTCACGGGACAGCAACTATGGCTACACCTTC. It translates to CASSRDSNYGYTF.

The chain uses TRBV7-2 and TRBJ2-3; tentative D call: TRBD2 (6 bases). This CDR3 has 14 amino acids. Germline values: CDR1 SGHTA, CDR2 FQGNSA. The V and J ends lost 1 base and 4 bases respectively, with 9 bases between them. As DNA, the CDR3 is TGTGCCAGCAGCTTAGGAACGGGGGCAGATACGCAGTATTTT. It is translated as CASSLGTGADTQYF.

The chain employs TRBV5-4 and TRBJ1-4; D is uncertain. Trimming removed 4 bases at V and 3 bases at J, with 13 bases between. CDR3 length: 15 residues. CDR1 SGHNT and CDR2 YYREEE come from the germline V gene (reference sequence). This CDR3 reads CASSHGVKANEKLFF. As DNA, the CDR3 is TGTGCCAGCAGCCACGGGGTGAAAGCTAATGAAAAACTGTTTTTT.

Details on this clone: Sequence at one end of the junction differs from germline and may be a read error. DNA for the CDR3: TGCGCCAGCAGCCTTCTCGGAGATAACACCTGGGAGCTGTTTTTT. Translation gives CASSLLGDNTWELFF. The chain carries TRBV5-1 and TRBJ2-2; D is uncertain. Germline V gene data show CDR1 as SGHRS and CDR2 as YFSETQ. The CDR3 has 15 residues.

The rearrangement uses TRBV9 and TRBJ2-2; perhaps TRBD2 as D (5 bases). CDR3 length: 14 residues. V lost 0 bases and J lost 5, with 8 bases in between. Germline CDR1 and CDR2: SGDLS and YYNGEE. The CDR3, as DNA: TGTGCCAGCAGCGTAGGGAGGCCGACCGGGGAGCTGTTTTTT. This sequence encodes CASSVGRPTGELFF. The full variable domain, in which reference TRBV9 and TRBJ2-2 provide the parts outside the CDR3, is DSGVTQTPKHLITATGQRVTLRCSPRSGDLSVYWYQQSLDQGLQFLIQYYNGEERAKGNILERFSAQQFPDLHSELNLSSLELGDSALYFCASSVGRPTGELFFGEGSRLTVL.

The chain couples TRBV6-1 to TRBJ1-1; TRBD1 is a possible D gene (5 bases). The CDR3 extends over 14 amino acids. In germline, CDR1 is MNHNS, CDR2 SASEGT. Trimming removed 6 bases from V and 0 bases from J, with 11 bases in between. CDR3 in amino acids: CASRDRGLNTEAFF. CDR3 sequence (DNA): TGTGCCAGCAGAGATAGGGGCTTGAACACTGAAGCTTTCTTT.

The J gene is TRBJ2-7, the V gene TRBV2; possible D gene TRBD1, 6 bases. Germline lookup yields CDR1 SNHLY and CDR2 FYNNEI. The V end was cut by 0 bases, the J end by 0 bases, with 15 bases between. The CDR3 spans 17 residues. DNA of the CDR3: TGTGCCAGCAGTGAAGCGCTTCGAACAGGGAGCTCCTACGAGCAGTACTTC. This codes for CASSEALRTGSSYEQYF.

This chain links TRBV30 with TRBJ1-6, with D possibly being TRBD1 (5 bases). Germline V gene lookup returns CDR1 GTSNPN and CDR2 SVGIG (reference sequence). This CDR3 has 14 residues. With 1 base removed from V and 8 bases from J, the gap between germline ends came to 12 bases. The CDR3 DNA is TGTGCCTGGAGTGAAGGGGCCGCCGATTCACCCCTCCACTTT. It translates to CAWSEGAADSPLHF.

This chain joins TRBV9 and TRBJ2-6; the D gene is possibly TRBD2 (6 bases). CDR1 is SGDLS and CDR2 is YYNGEE in the germline V gene. The ends were cut back, 5 bases at V and 2 bases at J, with 8 bases in the middle. The CDR3 contains 14 residues. In nucleotides, the CDR3 is TGTGCCAGCAGTAGGAGGGCTGGGGCCAACGTCCTGACTTTC. Its protein product is CASSRRAGANVLTF. Complete variable domain (other parts from reference TRBV9 and TRBJ2-6): DSGVTQTPKHLITATGQRVTLRCSPRSGDLSVYWYQQSLDQGLQFLIQYYNGEERAKGNILERFSAQQFPDLHSELNLSSLELGDSALYFCASSRRAGANVLTFGAGSRLTVL.

V and J are TRBV9 and TRBJ2-2, with unresolved D. Germline V gene lookup returns CDR1 SGDLS and CDR2 YYNGEE. CDR3 length: 16 amino acids. The V end was cut by 6 bases, the J end by 0 bases, with 15 bases between. For the CDR3, the DNA is TGTGCCAGCACCCCACGAGGAGACGCGAACACCGGGGAGCTGTTTTTT. It translates to CASTPRGDANTGELFF.